What follows is one T cell receptor beta chain and its context. Its cognate antigen is unknown. A far larger clone is a single base away, which makes a read error likely. Other DNA sequences in this specimen translate into the identical CDR3. Across several immunoSEQ plates, the genomic DNA of each subset was split evenly. Profiled with immunoSEQ multiplex PCR; TCRdb holds only in-frame clones, not every one. The table lists approximately 1.5 million clones, 95% to 99% of them singletons, with around 0.47% in the top ten. The germline V gene encodes CDR1 SGHAT and CDR2 FQNNGV. The V end lost 5 bases, the J end lost 1 base, and 8 bases lay between the germline ends. The CDR3 runs to 13 residues. The data are from a study of shared clonotypes between healthy human individuals. Study details: Used for every donor were three CD4 naive, three CD4 memory, two CD8 naive and one CD8 memory plate.

Findings and limits, study-wide: Clonotype sharing among the donors was expected to vary with sequencing depth. When naive CD4 clonotypes were compared across several donors, around 4.6% were shared.

Material for sequencing was naive CD4+ T cells sorted from blood. Subset: CD45RA+ positively selected. The chain combines TRBV11-2 with TRBJ1-1; D unclear. This clonotype originated in a man in his thirties or forties in good health. The CDR3 DNA reads TGTGCCAGCAGCCCCCAACGGAACACTGAAGCTTTCTTT. As protein: CASSPQRNTEAFF.